This T cell receptor (beta chain) stems from a study of T cells after yellow fever vaccination. A note on this clonotype: Its specificity is not known.

Making TCR cDNA involved 5'RACE template switching, which added UMIs and a universal primer site. One entry per CDR3 protein, called by TCRdb with MiXCR from the 5' RACE reads. Of roughly 250,000 distinct CDR3 sequences in the sample, approximately 13% were seen once. The CDR3 extends over 11 amino acids. V lost 7 bases to trimming and J lost 0 bases, with 3 bases between them. Germline assignment: CDR1 SGHTA and CDR2 FQGTGA. Study-wide findings and caveats: The study noted that FACS-sorted repertoires could contain abundant clonotypes contaminating from the bulk population. Most primary-vaccination clones recurred post-booster (nearly 98% CD4, 88% CD8). Clonotype sharing between CD4 and CD8 compartments was small.

The clonotype comes from a man younger than 45 who received the YFV17D yellow fever vaccine. V usage is TRBV7-3 and J usage is TRBJ1-1, with no clear D. The starting material was CD4+ T cells sorted from PBMCs, obtained 45 days after the yellow fever booster vaccination. The DNA of the CDR3 is TGTGCCAGCAAGTTGAACACTGAAGCTTTCTTT. It codes for CASKLNTEAFF.